One and the same sample provided the 11 T cell receptor beta chains below, sequenced in a study of OX40 agonist ivuxolimab in advanced cancers. Sequencing was performed with immunoSEQ multiplex PCR; in TCRdb, only in-frame clones are kept and a portion is missing. The sample shows tens of thousands of clones, roughly nine tenths of them seen only once. The input for sequencing was CD4+ or CD8+ T cells sorted from blood, taken in a trial of the OX40 agonist ivuxolimab. These receptors were obtained from an adult with an advanced solid tumor such as melanoma, head and neck, liver or kidney cancer.

The rearrangement links TRBV5-4 to TRBJ2-6, with 9 bases matching TRBD1. The CDR3 covers 19 residues. CDR1 and CDR2 from the germline V gene are SGHNT and YYREEE (reference sequence). V lost 4 bases to trimming and J lost 0 bases; unmatched junction nucleotides: 11. The CDR3 loop reads CASSQAPGQGRSGANVLTF. CDR3 nucleotides: TGTGCCAGCAGCCAGGCACCGGGACAGGGACGCTCTGGGGCCAACGTCCTGACTTTC.

This clone appeared a single time. V and J are TRBV6-5 and TRBJ1-3; D unresolved. Germline assignment: CDR1 MNHEY and CDR2 SVGAGI. V was cut by 2 bases and J by 1 base, with 6 bases left in between. The CDR3 runs to 14 residues. In nucleotides, the CDR3 is TGTGCCAGCAGTTACGGGATTTCTGGAAACACCATATATTTT. Protein: CASSYGISGNTIYF.

This clone came up a few times. The V gene is TRBV7-9, the J gene TRBJ2-5, with D uncertain. The germline V gene encodes CDR1 SEHNR and CDR2 FQNEAQ (reference sequence). This CDR3 has 11 amino acids. V was clipped by 3 bases and J by 1 base, with 0 bases between them. The CDR3 coding sequence is TGTGCCAGCAGCTTCCAAGAGACCCAGTACTTC. It specifies CASSFQETQYF.

The chain combines TRBV6-5 with TRBJ1-1; D unclear. This CDR3 has 13 amino acids. Germline assignment: CDR1 MNHEY and CDR2 SVGAGI. V lost 7 bases to trimming and J lost 6 bases, with 15 bases between them. CDR3: CASNSQRASEAFF. In DNA form, the CDR3 reads TGTGCCAGCAACTCCCAGCGGGCGTCTGAAGCTTTCTTT.

CDR3 sequence (DNA): TGCGCCAGCAGCTCAAATAGCGGAGCCATATACGAGCAGTACTTC. Translated: CASSSNSGAIYEQYF. V is TRBV5-1 and J is TRBJ2-7, with TRBD2 as a possible D gene (6 bases). V was pared by 3 bases and J by 4 bases, with 17 bases between. The germline V gene has CDR1 SGHRS and CDR2 YFSETQ. The CDR3 is made up of 15 amino acids. Full variable domain (remainder filled in from reference TRBV5-1 and TRBJ2-7): KAGVTQTPRYLIKTRGQQVTLSCSPISGHRSVSWYQQTPGQGLQFLFEYFSETQRNKGNFPGRFSGRQFSNSRSEMNVSTLELGDSALYLCASSSNSGAIYEQYFGPGTRLTVT.

The gene calls are TRBV11-3 and TRBJ2-2; 9 positions agree with TRBD1. The CDR3 covers 15 residues. Germline-derived CDR1 and CDR2 are SGHNT and YENEEA. V trimming: 5 bases; J trimming: 5 bases; junction bases outside the gene matches: 6. The CDR3 reads CASSPGQGLTGELFF. The CDR3 DNA reads as TGTGCCAGCAGCCCGGGACAGGGACTAACCGGGGAGCTGTTTTTT.

This rearrangement joins TRBV5-1 to TRBJ2-1; 7 nucleotides line up with TRBD2. The CDR3 has 15 residues. The germline gives CDR1 SGHRS, CDR2 YFSETQ. Unmatched junction bases numbered 5, after V lost 2 bases and J lost 3 bases. DNA of the CDR3: TGCGCCAGCAGCTTCGTGGCTAGCGGCTACAATGAGCAGTTCTTC. This gives the protein CASSFVASGYNEQFF.

This sequence joins TRBV7-9 and TRBJ2-6; TRBD1 matches at 7 bases. Trimming at V came to 7 bases and at J to 2 bases, leaving 5 bases not matched to a gene. The CDR3 runs to 15 residues. Germline CDR1 is SEHNR and CDR2 is FQNEAQ (reference sequence). CDR3 coding DNA: TGTGCCAGCACCACAGGGGCGGCTGGGGCCAACGTCCTGACTTTC. This gives the protein CASTTGAAGANVLTF.

The chain combines TRBV11-2 with TRBJ2-1, with 16 bases matching TRBD2. The CDR3 has 15 amino acids. Germline V gene data show CDR1 as SGHAT and CDR2 as FQNNGV. V lost 5 bases and J lost 8; bases outside the gene matches: 3. CDR3 protein: CASSPGLAGGDEQFF. CDR3 DNA sequence: TGTGCCAGCAGCCCGGGACTAGCGGGAGGGGATGAGCAGTTCTTC.

The chain employs TRBV4-1 and TRBJ2-1, with TRBD2 matching 10 bases. The length of the CDR3 is 17 residues. Trimming took 3 bases from V and 6 from J; bases not matched to a gene: 11. Germline CDR1 MGHRA, CDR2 YSYEKL. The CDR3 DNA reads as TGCGCCAGCAGCCACGATGGCGGGACTAGCGCCACCAATGAGCAGTTCTTC. Amino acids: CASSHDGGTSATNEQFF.

The chain recombines TRBV5-1 with TRBJ2-6; a possible D gene is TRBD1 (5 bases). Trimming removed 0 bases at V and 0 bases at J, with 13 bases between. The CDR3 is made up of 18 amino acids. Germline loops: CDR1 SGHRS, CDR2 YFSETQ. In nucleotides, the CDR3 is TGCGCCAGCAGCTTGGGGGGCTCTCCTTCCTCTGGGGCCAACGTCCTGACTTTC. It codes for CASSLGGSPSSGANVLTF.